Listed here are 15 T cell receptor beta chains from one sample, sequenced in a study of T cell changes during pregnancy in multiple sclerosis. This table comes from immunoSEQ multiplex PCR, and its TCRdb copy is limited to in-frame clones, with some not included. The table lists around 100,000 clones, about 89% of them singletons, with approximately 3.5% in the top ten. The sequenced sample was peripheral blood, obtained after pregnancy. The receptors derive from a female donor with multiple sclerosis, enrolled in a pregnancy study.

The chain joins TRBV11-2 to TRBJ1-4; TRBD1 matches at 10 bases. Germline loops: CDR1 SGHAT, CDR2 FQNNGV. V lost 5 bases and J lost 4; bases outside the gene matches: 4. The CDR3 sequence is 15 residues long. CDR3 sequence: CASSLGTGDNEKLFF. Here the CDR3 DNA reads TGTGCCAGCAGCCTGGGGACAGGGGATAATGAAAAACTGTTTTTT.

V usage is TRBV7-8 and J usage is TRBJ1-5; possibly TRBD1 for D (5 bases). The CDR3 covers 15 residues. Germline V gene data show CDR1 as SGHVS and CDR2 as FQNEAQ. Trimming pared 9 bases from V and 1 base from J, leaving 16 bases between. CDR3 nucleotide sequence: TGTGCCAGTGCGGTTGGGGCTTGGAGCAATCAGCCCCAGCATTTT. It translates to CASAVGAWSNQPQHF.

The V and J genes are TRBV12-5 and TRBJ1-1; 10 nucleotides align to TRBD1. CDR3 size: 15 residues. With V trimmed by 6 bases and J by 4 bases, 8 bases remained unmatched. Germline CDR1 LGHNT, CDR2 FRNRAP. CDR3 coding DNA: TGTGCTAGTGGCCCGACAGGGGGCGCCGGCACTGAAGCTTTCTTT. Translating it yields CASGPTGGAGTEAFF.

The J gene is TRBJ2-1, the V gene TRBV5-4, with 13 bases aligning to TRBD2. CDR1 is SGHNT, CDR2 YYREEE, per germline (reference sequence). The CDR3 runs 18 residues. The J segment lost 3 bases and the V segment lost 0 bases, leaving 6 bases of the junction unmatched. CDR3 region: CASSLALTSGGHYNEQFF. CDR3 DNA: TGTGCCAGCAGCTTGGCACTGACTAGCGGGGGGCACTACAATGAGCAGTTCTTC. The full variable domain, its missing parts supplied by reference TRBV5-4 and TRBJ2-1, is ETGVTQSPTHLIKTRGQQVTLRCSSQSGHNTVSWYQQALGQGPQFIFQYYREEENGRGNFPPRFSGLQFPNYSSELNVNALELDDSALYLCASSLALTSGGHYNEQFFGPGTRLTVL.

There are a few counts of this clone. The DNA of the CDR3 is TGCGCCAGCAGCTTGGGGACAGGGGAGGTATCTTTCGGAAACACCATATATTTT. This codes for CASSLGTGEVSFGNTIYF. The chain combines TRBV5-1 with TRBJ1-3, with 9 nucleotides matching TRBD1. Germline V gene data show CDR1 as SGHRS and CDR2 as YFSETQ. There are 18 residues in the CDR3. V dropped 0 bases and J dropped 4; count of bases not matched to a gene: 11.

The genes are TRBV7-9 and TRBJ1-4; D gene ambiguous. This CDR3 is built from 14 residues. Germline-derived CDR1 and CDR2 are SEHNR and FQNEAQ (reference sequence). The V end was cut by 4 bases, the J end by 4 bases, with 10 bases between. The DNA for the CDR3 is TGTGCCAGCAGCTCCCAGGAAGATAATGAAAAACTGTTTTTT. It is translated as CASSSQEDNEKLFF. Filled out from reference TRBV7-9 and TRBJ1-4, the complete variable domain reads DTGVSQNPRHKITKRGQNVTFRCDPISEHNRLYWYRQTLGQGPEFLTYFQNEAQLEKSRLLSDRFSAERPKGSFSTLEIQRTEQGDSAMYLCASSSQEDNEKLFFGSGTQLSVL.

This chain links TRBV29-1 with TRBJ1-3; 11 bases match TRBD1. The length of the CDR3 is 17 residues. Germline CDR1 SQVTM, CDR2 ANQGSEA. V shed 6 bases and J 0 bases; nucleotides not matched to a gene: 10. The CDR3 coding sequence is TGCAGCGTGGCCGGGACAGGGGGGGATCTCTCTGGAAACACCATATATTTT. Translating it yields CSVAGTGGDLSGNTIYF.

As for this clone: The sample has other DNA sequences that encode this CDR3 too. The chain recombines TRBV4-1 with TRBJ2-7; 11 nucleotides line up with TRBD1. The CDR3 sequence is 15 residues long. Germline CDR1 reads MGHRA; CDR2 reads YSYEKL. V lost 3 bases to trimming and J lost 1 base; unmatched junction nucleotides: 2. The DNA for the CDR3 is TGCGCCAGCAGCCAGGGACAGGGGGGTTCCTACGAGCAGTACTTC. Protein: CASSQGQGGSYEQYF.

The J gene is TRBJ2-7, the V gene TRBV4-1, with 7 positions matching TRBD1. The CDR3 is 16 amino acids. J was trimmed by 4 bases and V by 0 bases; bases with no gene match: 9. Germline V gives CDR1 MGHRA, CDR2 YSYEKL. The CDR3 DNA reads as TGCGCCAGCAGCCAAGATTTGTGGGGACAGAGTTACGAGCAGTACTTC. Protein product: CASSQDLWGQSYEQYF.

V and J are TRBV27 and TRBJ1-5; a weak D match, TRBD1 (5 bases). This CDR3 has 16 amino acids. CDR1 is MNHEY and CDR2 is SMNVEV in the germline V gene (reference sequence). V was trimmed by 6 bases and J by 0 bases, leaving 15 bases between them. The CDR3 spells CASRISTTDSNQPQHF. The CDR3 nucleotides read TGTGCCAGCAGAATTTCTACGACAGATAGCAATCAGCCCCAGCATTTT.

The chain couples TRBV19 to TRBJ1-1, with D possibly matching TRBD1 (5 bases). Germline CDR1 and CDR2: LNHDA and SQIVND (reference sequence). Trimming took off 2 bases at V and 3 bases at J, with 10 bases between the two ends. The CDR3 has 14 amino acids. Here the CDR3 reads CASSIQGFDTEAFF. CDR3 coding DNA: TGTGCCAGTAGTATACAGGGCTTTGACACTGAAGCTTTCTTT.

This chain joins TRBV18 and TRBJ2-7, with 14 positions matching TRBD2. In germline, CDR1 is KGHSH, CDR2 LQKENI. This CDR3 has 16 residues. V shed 3 bases, J shed 4 bases, and the junction held 5 bases outside the gene matches. The CDR3 spells CASSPLTSGGAYEQYF. The CDR3 nucleotides read TGTGCCAGCTCACCGCTGACTAGCGGGGGGGCTTACGAGCAGTACTTC.

The genes are TRBV4-1 and TRBJ2-7; TRBD1 agrees at 8 bases. In germline, CDR1 is MGHRA, CDR2 YSYEKL. The junction had 8 bases not matched to a gene; V was cut back by 0 bases and J by 4 bases. The CDR3 has 16 amino acids. CDR3 nucleotides: TGCGCCAGCAGCCAAGATCGGGCAGGGGGCAGGTACGAGCAGTACTTC. It specifies CASSQDRAGGRYEQYF.

Comment on this clone: The junction departs from germline at one end; a sequencing error may be responsible. This sequence joins TRBV6-6 and TRBJ1-4; D is undetermined. CDR3 size: 12 residues. Germline V CDR1 and CDR2: MNHNY, SVGAGI (reference sequence). CDR3: CASSLTIEKLFF. CDR3 in DNA: TGTGCCAGCAGCCTTACTATTGAAAAACTGTTTTTT.

The V gene is TRBV10-3, the J gene TRBJ2-3; possible D gene TRBD2, 5 bases. The CDR3 is made up of 14 amino acids. Per the germline V gene, CDR1 is ENHRY and CDR2 is SYGVKD. V lost 8 bases to trimming and J lost 4 bases, with 16 bases between them. CDR3 in DNA: TGTGCCATCCAATCTAGCTTAAATCCAGATACGCAGTATTTT. It encodes CAIQSSLNPDTQYF.